A selection of T cell receptor beta chains follows, all from one sample in a study of T cell responses to AZD1222 COVID-19 vaccine. Only in-frame clones appear in the TCRdb table, and some are missing; sequencing was by immunoSEQ multiplex PCR. The sample carries under 150,000 clones, about nine tenths recorded once. Here the sequenced sample was peripheral blood, taken 28 days after the second AZD1222 dose. All receptors derive from an adult who received the AZD1222 COVID-19 vaccine. Both conserved end residues are part of each CDR3. Fields, in order: V gene, J gene, D gene, clone size, CDR3 DNA, CDR3 protein. The D gene is left open where the match is weak. Size is stated for part of the rows, as once, few or many counts, or as a class when the clone is expanded.

>TRBV5-1|TRBJ2-5|.|.
TGCGCCAGCAGCTTGGAAGTGGGGGGGCTTGGGACCCAGTACTTC
CASSLEVGGLGTQYF
>TRBV3-1/TRBV3-2|TRBJ1-2|.|.
TGTGCCAGCAGCCAAGAAGGGAACTATGGCTACACCTTC
CASSQEGNYGYTF
>TRBV6-5|TRBJ1-6|.|.
TGTGCCAGCAGTTCCCAGGGCTCTGGTAATTCACCCCTCCACTTT
CASSSQGSGNSPLHF
>TRBV30|TRBJ2-7|TRBD1|once
TGTGCCTGGGAGTCCCCAGGGGGTAAGATATCCTACGAGCAGTACTTC
CAWESPGGKISYEQYF
>TRBV14|TRBJ1-4|.|.
TGTGCCAGCAGCCAGGAACCGAACAGGCGGCGGACTGAAAAACTGTTTTTT
CASSQEPNRRRTEKLFF
>TRBV19|TRBJ2-3|.|few
TGTGCCAGTAGTATCGGACAGAGAAGCACAGATACGCAGTATTTT
CASSIGQRSTDTQYF
>TRBV4-2|TRBJ2-1|.|.
TGTGCCAGCAGCCAAGAGGGGACCCTGCGCAATGAGCAGTTCTTC
CASSQEGTLRNEQFF
>TRBV7-2|TRBJ2-1|TRBD2|.
TGTGCCAGCAGCATAGCGGGAGCGGCCTACAATGAGCAGTTCTTC
CASSIAGAAYNEQFF
>TRBV7-6|TRBJ1-5|TRBD1|.
TGTGCCAGCAGCTTAGTGTTGGGACAGGGAGGTAGCAATCAGCCCCAGCATTTT
CASSLVLGQGGSNQPQHF
>TRBV6-5|TRBJ2-1|.|.
TGTGCCATAGGGCCCCGGCAGATCGGGCAGTTCTTC
CAIGPRQIGQFF
>TRBV19|TRBJ2-3|.|.
TGTGCCAGTAGTATCCCTACGGGGACGAAGGGAGGAGATACGCAGTATTTT
CASSIPTGTKGGDTQYF
>TRBV2|TRBJ1-2|TRBD1|few
TGTGCCAGCAGTGAAGCGGCCTCCGGGACAGGGATCCATGGCTACACCTTC
CASSEAASGTGIHGYTF
>TRBV20-1|TRBJ2-7|.|.
TGCAGTGCTAGTGCCCTAGCTCTTGGGGAGCAGTACTTC
CSASALALGEQYF
>TRBV28|TRBJ2-7|TRBD2|medium-sized
TGTGCCAGCAGTTTGGTAGGCGGGAGGGCCTCCTTAGAGCAGTACTTC
CASSLVGGRASLEQYF
>TRBV6-5|TRBJ2-5|.|.
TGTGCCAGCAGTACGCACAGGGAAGAGACCCAGTACTTC
CASSTHREETQYF
>TRBV7-9|TRBJ1-1|.|.
TGTGCCAGCAGCTTAGTGGGTAGAACGACTGAAGCTTTCTTT
CASSLVGRTTEAFF
>TRBV4-3|TRBJ2-7|TRBD1|.
TGCGCCAGCAGCCAAGGGGACAGGGGGACCTACGAGCAGTACTTC
CASSQGDRGTYEQYF
>TRBV11-2|TRBJ2-5|TRBD2|.
TGTGCCAGCAGCTTAAGTAGCGGGAGGGTGGGGGCCCAAGAGACCCAGTACTTC
CASSLSSGRVGAQETQYF
>TRBV7-9|TRBJ1-2|.|.
TGTGCCAGCAGCTTAGCCGGGGCGAGGTATGGCTACACCTTC
CASSLAGARYGYTF
>TRBV18|TRBJ1-2|TRBD1|.
TGTGCCAGCTCAGGGACAGGGTTTGGCTACACCTTC
CASSGTGFGYTF
>TRBV11-1|TRBJ2-1|.|once
TGTGCCAGCAGCACCGTCAGACTGCACAATGAGCAGTTCTTC
CASSTVRLHNEQFF
>TRBV7-2|TRBJ1-1|.|.
TGTGCCAGCAGCTGGACCTTCTCGAACACTGAAGCTTTCTTT
CASSWTFSNTEAFF
>TRBV7-3|TRBJ2-2|TRBD1|.
TGTGCCAGCAGCCCGGACAGGGGTCTTGACACCGGGGAGCTGTTTTTT
CASSPDRGLDTGELFF
>TRBV6-6|TRBJ1-6|TRBD1|.
TGTGCCAGCAGTCGGACAGGCGTGCATTCACCCCTCCACTTT
CASSRTGVHSPLHF
>TRBV30|TRBJ2-1|.|.
TGTGCCTGGAGCCGAGGGGACACAACCTACAATGAGCAGTTCTTC
CAWSRGDTTYNEQFF
>TRBV6-5|TRBJ2-7|.|.
TGTGCCAGCAGTATAGAGAGCCGTTACGAGCAGTACTTC
CASSIESRYEQYF
>TRBV28|TRBJ1-5|.|.
TGTGCCAGCAGCCCCGGGGGGGTCAATCAGCCCCAGCATTTT
CASSPGGVNQPQHF
>TRBV7-6|TRBJ1-5|.|.
TGTGCCAGCAGCTTAGTAGAGGGATCGGTCCCCCAGCATTTT
CASSLVEGSVPQHF
>TRBV7-8|TRBJ2-3|.|.
TGTGCCAGCAGCTTACTTCGGTCAGCTCCTACAGATACGCAGTATTTT
CASSLLRSAPTDTQYF
>TRBV5-1|TRBJ2-5|TRBD2|once
TGCGCCAGCAGCTTGAATCCCGGGACTAGCGGGGTAGAGGCCCAGTACTTC
CASSLNPGTSGVEAQYF
>TRBV19|TRBJ1-4|TRBD1|.
TGTGCCAGTCCCGGACAGGGGCGCCGGGTTAATGAAAAACTGTTTTTT
CASPGQGRRVNEKLFF
>TRBV6-1|TRBJ2-1|TRBD1|.
TGTGCCAGCAGTGACCTGACAGGGGGCTTCTACAATGAGCAGTTCTTC
CASSDLTGGFYNEQFF